The 10 T cell receptor beta chains in this list originate from one sample, sequenced in a study of radiotherapy plus CTLA-4 blockade in lung cancer (dated by TCRdb to the late 2010s). Library prep was done by the immunoSEQ multiplex PCR assay. Here the immuneACCESS table is served through TCRdb, limited to in-frame sequences with V and J called. Missing clones are a known gap in these copies; in checked studies unresolved V genes cover under half, and the rest lacks a known reason. The sample includes 85,000 to 90,000 clones, with around 87% observed a single time. 16% of the sample lies in the top ten. Source: peripheral blood, taken from a patient treated with radiotherapy plus ipilimumab. These receptors all come from a human donor with non-small cell lung cancer that progressed on radiotherapy plus ipilimumab.

V is TRBV6-5 and J is TRBJ1-5; D unclear. The germline V gene has CDR1 MNHEY and CDR2 SVGAGI. The V and J ends lost 2 bases and 2 bases respectively, with 4 bases between them. This CDR3 contains 13 residues. The DNA of the CDR3 is TGTGCCAGCAGTTACGTTGGCAATCAGCCCCAGCATTTT. Its protein product is CASSYVGNQPQHF.

The rearrangement uses TRBV11-1 and TRBJ2-1, with D unclear. Per the germline V gene, CDR1 is SGHAT and CDR2 is FQDESV (reference sequence). The V end lost 3 bases, the J end lost 0 bases, and 9 bases lay between the germline ends. The length of the CDR3 is 15 residues. The CDR3 DNA reads TGTGCCAGCAGCTTTGGGCAGAGCTCCTACAATGAGCAGTTCTTC. Amino acid sequence: CASSFGQSSYNEQFF.

This clone was recorded once. The chain carries TRBV9 and TRBJ2-3, with 9 bases aligning to TRBD2. V trimming: 4 bases; J trimming: 3 bases; junction bases outside the gene matches: 12. The CDR3 is made up of 17 amino acids. Germline loops: CDR1 SGDLS, CDR2 YYNGEE. CDR3 loop: CASSSRSAGGPTDTQYF. The DNA for the CDR3 is TGTGCCAGCAGCTCCCGGTCGGCGGGAGGGCCGACAGATACGCAGTATTTT.

This clone was recorded only once. The chain uses TRBV6-6 and TRBJ1-5; D unresolved. The CDR3 sequence is 13 residues long. V was pared by 7 bases and J by 7 bases, with 14 bases between. In germline, CDR1 is MNHNY, CDR2 SVGAGI (reference sequence). The CDR3 here is CASTENVIQPQHF. DNA for the CDR3: TGTGCCAGCACCGAAAATGTGATCCAGCCCCAGCATTTT.

V is TRBV7-8 and J is TRBJ2-7; D is perhaps TRBD1 or TRBD2 (5 bases each). The CDR3 totals 15 residues. V lost 5 bases and J 1 base, leaving 15 bases between the germline ends. Germline V gene data show CDR1 as SGHVS and CDR2 as FQNEAQ. The CDR3, as DNA: TGTGCCAGCAGCCCATGGGACGGCCTATCCTACGAGCAGTACTTC. Amino acid sequence: CASSPWDGLSYEQYF.

This chain links TRBV4-3 with TRBJ2-1; tentatively, D is TRBD2 (5 bases). Per the germline V gene, CDR1 is LGHNA and CDR2 is YSLEER. The V end lost 4 bases, the J end lost 10 bases, and 17 bases lay between the germline ends. The CDR3 sequence is 14 residues long. The CDR3 nucleotides read TGCGCCAGCAGCCGCGGGTTAGTTCCTGGGGAGCAGTTCTTC. This encodes CASSRGLVPGEQFF.

This clone was seen a single time. J is TRBJ2-7 and V is TRBV5-5; D is possibly TRBD2 (6 bases). There are 13 residues in the CDR3. The germline gives CDR1 SGHKS, CDR2 YYEKEE (reference sequence). With 0 bases removed from V and 3 bases from J, the gap between germline ends came to 7 bases. CDR3 coding DNA: TGTGCCAGCAGCTTGGTGGGGGGCTACGAGCAGTACTTC. Protein product: CASSLVGGYEQYF. The full variable domain, completed using reference TRBV5-5 and TRBJ2-7, is DAGVTQSPTHLIKTRGQQVTLRCSPISGHKSVSWYQQVLGQGPQFIFQYYEKEERGRGNFPDRFSARQFPNYSSELNVNALLLGDSALYLCASSLVGGYEQYFGPGTRLTVT.

This sequence joins TRBV19 and TRBJ2-7; the D gene is possibly TRBD2 (6 bases). The germline V gene has CDR1 LNHDA and CDR2 SQIVND (reference sequence). CDR3 length: 15 amino acids. Trimming stripped 3 bases from V and 2 bases from J, with 14 bases between. The CDR3 sequence: CASSILADPTYEQYF. CDR3 bases: TGTGCCAGTAGTATTTTAGCGGACCCTACCTACGAGCAGTACTTC.

This chain joins TRBV2 and TRBJ2-5; the match to TRBD2 covers 12 bases. From germline, CDR1 is SNHLY and CDR2 FYNNEI. This CDR3 is built from 15 residues. The J segment lost 8 bases and the V segment lost 6 bases, leaving 10 bases of the junction unmatched. The CDR3 nucleotides read TGTGCCAGCAGGGCCCGACTAGCGGGAGATTATACCCAGTACTTC. Translation gives CASRARLAGDYTQYF. Filled out from reference TRBV2 and TRBJ2-5, the complete variable domain reads EPEVTQTPSHQVTQMGQEVILRCVPISNHLYFYWYRQILGQKVEFLVSFYNNEISEKSEIFDDQFSVERPDGSNFTLKIRSTKLEDSAMYFCASRARLAGDYTQYFGPGTRLLVL.

This clone has only one observation. The rearrangement links TRBV2 to TRBJ1-2, with D possibly being TRBD1 (6 bases). V lost 7 bases to trimming and J lost 7 bases, with 22 bases between them. CDR1 SNHLY and CDR2 FYNNEI come from the germline V gene. The CDR3 is made up of 15 amino acids. In DNA, the CDR3 is TGTGCCAGCATACGACAGGAGGGAGGATTACGTGGCTACACCTTC. This codes for CASIRQEGGLRGYTF.